A single sample gave rise to the 14 T cell receptor beta chains below, sequenced in a study of blood T cell repertoires in COVID-19. The table came from immunoSEQ multiplex PCR; TCRdb's copy has only in-frame clones and leaves some out. This table holds approximately 110,000 clones, 92% found once. The sequencing sample was made of peripheral blood. The source of these receptors is a man aged 50 to 60 with COVID-19, enrolled during active disease.

The V and J genes are TRBV6-6 and TRBJ1-1; D is unresolved. The CDR3 contains 15 residues. V lost 0 bases, J lost 1 base, and 9 bases lay in between. From germline, CDR1 is MNHNY and CDR2 SVGAGI (reference sequence). CDR3 bases: TGTGCCAGCAGTTACTCGGGCAGCTCGAACACTGAAGCTTTCTTT. It codes for CASSYSGSSNTEAFF.

The chain is built from TRBV9 and TRBJ2-3, with TRBD2 identical over 10 bases. Germline-derived CDR1 and CDR2 are SGDLS and YYNGEE. CDR3 length: 15 residues. Trimming cost V 7 bases and J 1 base; bases outside gene matches: 6. CDR3 sequence (DNA): TGTGCCAGCGGGGCTAGCGGGAGCCGCACAGATACGCAGTATTTT. Amino acids: CASGASGSRTDTQYF.

The rearrangement links TRBV2 to TRBJ2-1, with 7 bases fitting TRBD2. CDR1 is SNHLY, CDR2 FYNNEI, per germline. V lost 10 bases, J lost 9 bases, and 6 bases stayed unmatched. The CDR3 runs to 11 residues. This chain's CDR3 is CATQSGAEQFF. Written as DNA, the CDR3 is TGTGCCACACAGAGCGGGGCTGAGCAGTTCTTC.

The rearrangement joins TRBV2 to TRBJ2-5; D is ambiguous. The CDR3 sequence is 11 residues long. Germline-derived CDR1 and CDR2 are SNHLY and FYNNEI. V was trimmed by 3 bases and J by 13 bases, leaving 12 bases between them. The CDR3 region has the DNA TGTGCCAGCAGTGATGGGTCGGGTCGGTACTTC. This encodes CASSDGSGRYF.

The V call is TRBV7-8, the J call TRBJ2-3; a weak D match, TRBD2 (5 bases). CDR1 is SGHVS and CDR2 is FQNEAQ in the germline V gene. This CDR3 has 14 residues. Trimming removed 5 bases from V and 4 bases from J, with 13 bases in between. CDR3 residues: CASSGASSSDTQYF. The DNA of the CDR3 is TGTGCCAGCAGCGGCGCTTCTAGCTCAGATACGCAGTATTTT.

V usage is TRBV5-1 and J usage is TRBJ2-7; D is uncertain. Germline lookup yields CDR1 SGHRS and CDR2 YFSETQ. V was shortened by 2 bases and J by 6 bases, with 9 bases between the two germline ends. The length of the CDR3 is 12 residues. In DNA, the CDR3 is TGCGCCAGCAGCTTAAGCACTTTCGAGCAGTACGTC. This codes for CASSLSTFEQYV.

The genes are TRBV7-2 and TRBJ2-7, with D maybe TRBD2 (5 bases). Trimming removed 1 base at V and 0 bases at J, with 13 bases between. CDR1 SGHTA and CDR2 FQGNSA come from the germline V gene. The CDR3 is made up of 16 amino acids. CDR3 region: CASSLGTTTSSYEQYF. The CDR3 bases are TGTGCCAGCAGCTTAGGGACGACTACGAGCTCCTACGAGCAGTACTTC.

The chain joins TRBV10-3 to TRBJ1-3; 7 bases are a match to TRBD1. Germline V gives CDR1 ENHRY, CDR2 SYGVKD. The CDR3 has 16 residues. The V gene end was trimmed by 6 bases and the J gene end by 0 bases; junction bases not matched to a gene: 8. CDR3 sequence reads: CAISTGQDVSGNTIYF. DNA of the CDR3: TGTGCCATCAGCACAGGACAGGATGTCTCTGGAAACACCATATATTTT.

The rearrangement links TRBV24-1 to TRBJ2-5; D perhaps matches TRBD2 (5 bases). V lost 6 bases and J lost 3, with 10 bases in between. Per germline, CDR1 KGHDR and CDR2 SFDVKD. The length of the CDR3 is 13 residues. The CDR3 DNA reads TGTGCCACCAGTACCTTGGAGGAAGAGACCCAGTACTTC. It codes for CATSTLEEETQYF.

CDR3 sequence reads: CAIRQSTGGSSYNEQFF. CDR3 DNA sequence: TGTGCCATCAGACAATCCACTGGGGGGAGTTCCTACAATGAGCAGTTCTTC. The chain employs TRBV10-3 and TRBJ2-1; a possible D gene is TRBD2 (6 bases). V dropped 6 bases and J dropped 1 base, with 19 bases sitting between them. Per germline, CDR1 ENHRY and CDR2 SYGVKD. The CDR3 is 17 amino acids.

The rearrangement joins TRBV9 to TRBJ2-5; 9 bases map to TRBD1. Germline CDR1 reads SGDLS; CDR2 reads YYNGEE. The ends lost 0 bases at V and 5 bases at J; junction bases unmatched: 8. The CDR3 is 16 residues long. The chain's CDR3 is CASSVGQGEFVETQYF. The DNA of the CDR3 is TGTGCCAGCAGCGTAGGACAGGGGGAGTTTGTGGAGACCCAGTACTTC.

The chain links TRBV4-1 to TRBJ2-2; D not resolved. V was pared by 4 bases and J by 6 bases, with 9 bases between. The germline CDR1 and CDR2 sequences are MGHRA and YSYEKL. The CDR3 runs to 13 residues. The CDR3: CASSRQSAGELFF. The CDR3 bases are TGCGCCAGCAGCCGACAATCTGCCGGGGAGCTGTTTTTT.

The chain couples TRBV7-2 to TRBJ2-7; 12 bases are shared with TRBD2. Losses at the gene ends were 4 bases for V and 4 bases for J; bases not matched to a gene: 5. There are 15 residues in the CDR3. Germline values: CDR1 SGHTA, CDR2 FQGNSA. The CDR3 is CASSSRLAGVYEQYF. CDR3 sequence (DNA): TGTGCCAGCAGCTCCCGACTAGCGGGAGTATACGAGCAGTACTTC.

The rearrangement links TRBV28 to TRBJ2-1; no firm D call. Deletions cut 6 bases from V and 2 bases from J, with 8 bases between. From germline, CDR1 is MDHEN and CDR2 SYDVKM. This CDR3 comprises 13 residues. Here the CDR3 DNA reads TGTGCCAGCAGGCCCGGTACCTACAATGAGCAGTTCTTC. This encodes CASRPGTYNEQFF. Full variable domain (remainder filled in from reference TRBV28 and TRBJ2-1): DVKVTQSSRYLVKRTGEKVFLECVQDMDHENMFWYRQDPGLGLRLIYFSYDVKMKEKGDIPEGYSVSREKKERFSLILESASTNQTSMYLCASRPGTYNEQFFGPGTRLTVL.